The rows below give T cell receptor beta chains drawn from one sample of a study of T cell responses to AZD1222 COVID-19 vaccine. Measured with immunoSEQ multiplex PCR; TCRdb has only the in-frame clones, and not every one. The sample lists more than 150,000 clones; 80% to 90% were seen once. The specimen was peripheral blood, collected 28 days after the second AZD1222 dose. Source of these receptors: an adult who received the AZD1222 COVID-19 vaccine. Both conserved end residues are part of each CDR3. The order of the fields is V gene, J gene, clone size, D gene, CDR3 DNA, CDR3 protein. D genes are given only for firm matches. A row's size may be missing; if present it is once, few, many or a size class.

TRBV7-2,TRBJ2-3,.,.,TGTGCCAGCAGCTTAGGTCCTTTAGGTGGGAGCGTCGGCAATACGCAGTATTTT,CASSLGPLGGSVGNTQYF
TRBV20-1,TRBJ2-3,few,.,TGCAGTGCTAGTAATTCTCTTATACGCACAGATACGCAGTATTTT,CSASNSLIRTDTQYF
TRBV12-3/TRBV12-4,TRBJ1-1,once,.,TGTGCCAGCAGTTTCAGAGACACTGAAGCTTTCTTT,CASSFRDTEAFF
TRBV7-9,TRBJ1-1,few,.,TGTGCCAGCAGCTTAGTTTTACTATCGGAAGCTTTCTTT,CASSLVLLSEAFF
TRBV5-1,TRBJ1-2,.,.,TGCGCCAGCAGCTTGAATGTGCAGGGATATGGCTACACCTTC,CASSLNVQGYGYTF
TRBV10-2,TRBJ2-5,.,TRBD2,TGCGCCAGCAGTGTAGCGGGAGGGCCGGAGACCCAGTACTTC,CASSVAGGPETQYF
TRBV28,TRBJ1-5,.,.,TGTGCCAGCAGTCCTAGAAGGGGCCGGACCAATCAGCCCCAGCATTTT,CASSPRRGRTNQPQHF
TRBV3-1/TRBV3-2,TRBJ1-3,few,.,TGTGCCAGCAGCCAAGTTACGCGGTATAGTAACACCATATATTTT,CASSQVTRYSNTIYF
TRBV4-1,TRBJ2-7,.,.,TGCGCCAGCAGCCAGCAAACAGGGAGGGCTCAAGAGCAGTACTTC,CASSQQTGRAQEQYF
TRBV9,TRBJ2-3,once,.,TGTGCCAGCAGCGAACCCCCCGGGAGTGGGGGTCGGGATACGCAGTATTTT,CASSEPPGSGGRDTQYF
TRBV9,TRBJ2-5,.,TRBD1,TGTGCCAGCAGCGATGGGACAGCTGCAACGGAGACCCAGTACTTC,CASSDGTAATETQYF
TRBV7-9,TRBJ1-6,many,TRBD1,TGTGCCAGCAGCTCGCACGAGGGACAGGGGGCAAGGTCACCCCTCCACTTT,CASSSHEGQGARSPLHF
TRBV5-4,TRBJ2-2,.,TRBD2,TGTGCCAGCAGTCGACCGCGGGGGGCGGGAACCGGGGAGCTGTTTTTT,CASSRPRGAGTGELFF
TRBV2,TRBJ1-4,.,TRBD1,TGTGCCAGCAGCAAGGGACAGGTTAATGAAAAACTGTTTTTT,CASSKGQVNEKLFF